Reported below is one T cell receptor beta chain. The target antigen is unknown. This sample was taken from a study of cytomegalovirus exposure and HLA in healthy donors. Study information: HLA-typed donors were the source of 83 million or so unique TCRs held in an early data release.

Study-level results: Later on, an analysis tied around 17,000 TCR beta sequences to HLA alleles at 0.05 false discovery rate.

Looked up from germline, CDR1 is SQVTM and CDR2 is ANQGSEA. This CDR3 comprises 21 residues. The trim removed 4 bases at V and 2 bases at J, leaving 23 bases unmatched. The PCR used 60 Vbeta and 13 Jbeta primers. The repertoire was sequenced with immunoSEQ multiplex PCR; TCRdb's copy has only in-frame clones and lacks some. The sample lists some 250,000 clones, 82% occurring once. Sequencing was performed on PBMCs. The chain employs TRBV29-1 and TRBJ2-6; 7 nucleotides align to TRBD1. The receptor comes from a woman between 35 and 50 years old in good health and CMV-seropositive. The CDR3 DNA follows: TGCAGCGTTGCTCCCCTTGCCCCACTTGACAGGGTGGTACCTGGGGCCAACGTCCTGACTTTC. Translating gives CSVAPLAPLDRVVPGANVLTF.